Listed below are T cell receptor beta chains from one sample, sequenced in a study of technical replicates of blood from a few donors. TCRdb's table, derived via immunoSEQ multiplex PCR, lists solely in-frame clones and lacks some. The profile shows fewer than 75,000 clones, around 93% of them singletons. The material sequenced was T cells isolated from PBMCs. The origin of the receptors is a human donor in good health. Both conserved end residues are part of each CDR3. The order of the fields is V gene, CDR3 protein.

V gene: TRBV2
CDR3 protein: CASRGQAVSETQYF

V gene: TRBV7-9
CDR3 protein: CASSSGLLGGELFF

V gene: TRBV5-1
CDR3 protein: CASSLVMRAGSNTGELFF

V gene: TRBV19
CDR3 protein: CASRGFEGHEAFF

V gene: TRBV5-1
CDR3 protein: CASSLGTGGHGELFF

V gene: TRBV10-1
CDR3 protein: CASSESGGLITEAFF

V gene: TRBV5-1
CDR3 protein: CASSIAGISGNTIYF

V gene: TRBV7-8
CDR3 protein: CASSSGWGGNEQYF

V gene: TRBV11-3
CDR3 protein: CASSLGGLNSYEQYF

V gene: TRBV5-1
CDR3 protein: CASSPDSPRRDTEAFF

V gene: TRBV18
CDR3 protein: CASSHGTGASEQYF

V gene: TRBV6-5
CDR3 protein: CASSYMSTGTGELFF

V gene: TRBV10-3
CDR3 protein: CAITGQVDTYEQYF

V gene: TRBV6-1
CDR3 protein: CASSQGAGGGQTQYF

V gene: TRBV7-9
CDR3 protein: CASSPDSFSPGELFF

V gene: TRBV27
CDR3 protein: CASSVLGTGVGKLFF

V gene: TRBV7-8
CDR3 protein: CASSLRGSTYEQYF

V gene: TRBV7-6
CDR3 protein: CASSSSGNAYEQYF

V gene: TRBV5-1
CDR3 protein: CASNVRGAGVGPYNEQFF

V gene: TRBV5-4
CDR3 protein: CASSLRGSGFSTDTQYF

V gene: TRBV7-2
CDR3 protein: CASSLGGQGDWIEAFF

V gene: TRBV5-1
CDR3 protein: CASSLALAYEQFF

V gene: TRBV6-1
CDR3 protein: CASSELWQGAGQPQHF

V gene: TRBV30
CDR3 protein: CAWRSRGVNQPQHF

V gene: TRBV6-1
CDR3 protein: CASSEAGHRSTSMDF

V gene: TRBV28
CDR3 protein: CASRTGTPNTEAFF

V gene: TRBV6-5
CDR3 protein: CASRGGKGGRAEAFF

V gene: TRBV5-1
CDR3 protein: CASSLLQDPYEQYF

V gene: TRBV13
CDR3 protein: CASSPEDREDTGELFF

V gene: TRBV6-6
CDR3 protein: CASREPTGGWTEAFF

V gene: TRBV6-5
CDR3 protein: CASSYMSPGADTQYF

V gene: TRBV7-8
CDR3 protein: CASSLNRVRLDEKLFF

V gene: TRBV6-5
CDR3 protein: CASSWDDRGGNTIYF

V gene: TRBV27
CDR3 protein: CASSLSDTYEQYF

V gene: TRBV11-1
CDR3 protein: CASSLAGDSYSPLHF

V gene: TRBV5-4
CDR3 protein: CASSVTGTYTDTQYF

V gene: TRBV10-2
CDR3 protein: CASRKTGSAGELFF

V gene: TRBV25-1
CDR3 protein: CATNNRVSSTDTQYF

V gene: TRBV7-8
CDR3 protein: CASSPYQGTFQETQYF

V gene: TRBV5-1
CDR3 protein: CASSQRQGRGTQYF

V gene: TRBV28
CDR3 protein: CASRVRGANVLTF

V gene: TRBV5-1
CDR3 protein: CASSQQGAEKLFF

V gene: TRBV5-1
CDR3 protein: CASSLNPGLNTEAFF

V gene: TRBV7-9
CDR3 protein: CASSLERSQEPQHF

V gene: TRBV4-1
CDR3 protein: CASSPYKDRGYEQYF

V gene: TRBV28
CDR3 protein: CASSLRFEVSGNSYNEQFF

V gene: TRBV25-1
CDR3 protein: CASSEYRQGKRNEQFF

V gene: TRBV2
CDR3 protein: CASLTVRQGYEQYF

V gene: TRBV5-1
CDR3 protein: CASSSKDRVAGQPQHF

V gene: TRBV19
CDR3 protein: CASSIGGIQETQYF

V gene: TRBV6-5
CDR3 protein: CASRSGTGSGNTIYF

V gene: TRBV7-9
CDR3 protein: CASSRTESNSPLHF

V gene: TRBV20-1
CDR3 protein: CSAVDRTEQYF

V gene: TRBV20-1
CDR3 protein: CSADNLYGYTF

V gene: TRBV7-9
CDR3 protein: CASSSRDSSSYEQYF

V gene: TRBV4-1
CDR3 protein: CASSQGQGYGYTF